The entry below describes one TCR beta chain. The antigen remains unidentified. The sample is drawn from a study of T cells in Graves' hyperthyroidism and ophthalmopathy. Study as a whole: Peripheral blood specimens were obtained at initial diagnosis, prior to any treatment. Regarding the study as a whole: Blood held most thyroid clonotypes expanded above 0.001 frequency.

There were TCR beta CDR3 regions amplified from RNA transcripts. HTBI primers were employed in a first-round RT-PCR of the TCR CDR3. From the multiplex PCR reads, TCRdb called clonotypes with MiXCR, one entry per CDR3 protein. Here the sample spans 300,000 to 400,000 distinct CDR3 sequences, roughly 13% being singletons. CDR3 length: 14 amino acids. The V and J ends lost 2 bases and 7 bases, in that order; junction bases with no gene match: 5. In germline, CDR1 is SGHDT, CDR2 YYEEEE. Sequenced: blood. J is TRBJ2-1 and V is TRBV5-6, with 8 bases aligning to TRBD2. This clonotype was sampled from a woman younger than 35 with Graves' hyperthyroidism. CDR3 residues: CASSFSGKLNEQFF. CDR3 in DNA: TGTGCCAGCAGCTTTAGCGGGAAGTTAAATGAGCAGTTCTTC.